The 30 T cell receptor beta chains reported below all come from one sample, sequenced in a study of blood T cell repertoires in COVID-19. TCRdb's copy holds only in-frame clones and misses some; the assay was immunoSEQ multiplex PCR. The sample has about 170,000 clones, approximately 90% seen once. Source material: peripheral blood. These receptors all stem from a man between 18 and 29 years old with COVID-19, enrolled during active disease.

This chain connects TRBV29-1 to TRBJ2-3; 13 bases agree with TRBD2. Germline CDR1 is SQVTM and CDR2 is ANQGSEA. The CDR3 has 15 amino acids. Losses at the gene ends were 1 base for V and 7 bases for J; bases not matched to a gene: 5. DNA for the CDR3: TGCAGCGTTGAAGGGACTAGCGGGAGATTTTATACGCAGTATTTT. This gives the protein CSVEGTSGRFYTQYF.

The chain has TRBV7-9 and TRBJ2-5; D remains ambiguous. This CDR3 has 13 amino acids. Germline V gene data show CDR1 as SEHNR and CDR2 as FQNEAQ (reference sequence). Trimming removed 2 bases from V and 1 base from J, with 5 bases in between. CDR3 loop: CASSLNSQETQYF. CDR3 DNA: TGTGCCAGCAGCTTAAACAGCCAAGAGACCCAGTACTTC.

CDR3 region: CASSLDIASTYEQYF. CDR3 bases: TGTGCCAGCAGCTTGGATATTGCGAGTACCTACGAGCAGTACTTC. This chain uses TRBV5-5 with TRBJ2-7; no clear D gene. The CDR3 has 15 residues. The V gene's germline CDR1 is SGHKS and CDR2 YYEKEE (reference sequence). Trimming stripped 0 bases from V and 2 bases from J, with 12 bases between.

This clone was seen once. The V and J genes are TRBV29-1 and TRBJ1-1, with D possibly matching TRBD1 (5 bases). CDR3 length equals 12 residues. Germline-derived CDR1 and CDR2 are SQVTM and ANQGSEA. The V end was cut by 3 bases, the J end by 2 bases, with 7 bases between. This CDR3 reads CSVDQGNTEAFF. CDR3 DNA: TGCAGCGTTGATCAGGGAAACACTGAAGCTTTCTTT.

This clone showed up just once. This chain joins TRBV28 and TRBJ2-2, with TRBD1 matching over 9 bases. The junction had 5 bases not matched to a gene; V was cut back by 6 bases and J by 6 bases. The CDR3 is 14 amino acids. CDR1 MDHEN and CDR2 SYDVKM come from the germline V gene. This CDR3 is CASRPGQGPGELFF. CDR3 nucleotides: TGTGCCAGCAGACCGGGACAGGGTCCCGGGGAGCTGTTTTTT.

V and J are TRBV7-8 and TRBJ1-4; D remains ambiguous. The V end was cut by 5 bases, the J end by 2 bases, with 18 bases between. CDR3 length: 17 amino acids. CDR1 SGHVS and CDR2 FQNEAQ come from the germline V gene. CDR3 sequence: CASSPTRWPATNEKLFF. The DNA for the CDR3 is TGTGCCAGCAGCCCTACGCGGTGGCCCGCTACTAATGAAAAACTGTTTTTT.

The DNA for the CDR3 is TGCAGCGTTGAGCATGGAAGGGGCGCAGATACGCAGTATTTT. It is translated as CSVEHGRGADTQYF. The chain uses TRBV29-1 and TRBJ2-3; D might be TRBD1 (5 bases). Per the germline V gene, CDR1 is SQVTM and CDR2 is ANQGSEA. This CDR3 has 14 amino acids. V was shortened by 3 bases and J by 4 bases, with 14 bases between the two germline ends.

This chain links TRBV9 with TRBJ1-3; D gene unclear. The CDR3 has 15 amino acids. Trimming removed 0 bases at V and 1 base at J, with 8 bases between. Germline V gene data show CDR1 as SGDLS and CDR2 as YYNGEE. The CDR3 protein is CASSVDPVSGNTIYF. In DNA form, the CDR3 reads TGTGCCAGCAGCGTAGATCCGGTTTCTGGAAACACCATATATTTT.

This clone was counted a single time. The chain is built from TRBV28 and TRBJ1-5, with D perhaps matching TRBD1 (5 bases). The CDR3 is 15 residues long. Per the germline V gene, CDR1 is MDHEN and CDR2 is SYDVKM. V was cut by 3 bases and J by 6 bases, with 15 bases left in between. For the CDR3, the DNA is TGTGCCAGCAGTTTTATCTGGAGCGGGGGTCAGCCCCAGCATTTT. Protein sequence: CASSFIWSGGQPQHF.

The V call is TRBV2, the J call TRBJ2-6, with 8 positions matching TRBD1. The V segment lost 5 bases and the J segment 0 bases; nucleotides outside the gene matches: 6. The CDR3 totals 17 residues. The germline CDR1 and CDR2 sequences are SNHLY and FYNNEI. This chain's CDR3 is CASSLTGAFSGANVLTF. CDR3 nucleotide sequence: TGTGCCAGCAGTCTGACAGGGGCCTTCTCTGGGGCCAACGTCCTGACTTTC.

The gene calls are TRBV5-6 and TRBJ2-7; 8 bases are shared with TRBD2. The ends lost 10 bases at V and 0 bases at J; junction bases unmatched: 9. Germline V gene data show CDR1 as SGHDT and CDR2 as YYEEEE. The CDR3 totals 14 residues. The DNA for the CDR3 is TGTGCCTCCCGGGGGGGTCCTAGCTCCTACGAGCAGTACTTC. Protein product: CASRGGPSSYEQYF.

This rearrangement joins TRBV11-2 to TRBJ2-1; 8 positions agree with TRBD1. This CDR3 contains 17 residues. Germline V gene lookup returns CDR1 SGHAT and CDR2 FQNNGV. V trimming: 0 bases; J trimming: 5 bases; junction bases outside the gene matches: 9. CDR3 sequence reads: CASSLESGTGIDNEQFF. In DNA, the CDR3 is TGTGCCAGCAGCTTAGAGTCGGGGACAGGCATTGACAATGAGCAGTTCTTC.

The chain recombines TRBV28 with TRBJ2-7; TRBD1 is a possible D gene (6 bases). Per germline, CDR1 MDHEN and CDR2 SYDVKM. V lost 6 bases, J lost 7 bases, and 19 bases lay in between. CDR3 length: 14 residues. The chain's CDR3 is CASRIPGTHWEQYF. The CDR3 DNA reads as TGTGCCAGCAGAATTCCCGGGACACACTGGGAGCAGTACTTC.

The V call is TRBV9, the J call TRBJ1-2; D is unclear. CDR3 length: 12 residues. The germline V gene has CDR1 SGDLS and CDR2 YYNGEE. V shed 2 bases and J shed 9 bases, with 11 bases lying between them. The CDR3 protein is CASSVAGLSYTF. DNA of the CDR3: TGTGCCAGCAGCGTGGCGGGATTGAGCTACACCTTC.

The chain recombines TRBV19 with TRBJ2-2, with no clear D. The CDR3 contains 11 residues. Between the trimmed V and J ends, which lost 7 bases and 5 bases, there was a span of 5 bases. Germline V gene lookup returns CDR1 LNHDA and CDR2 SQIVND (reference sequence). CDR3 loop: CASTNTGELFF. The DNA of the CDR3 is TGTGCCAGTACCAATACCGGGGAGCTGTTTTTT.

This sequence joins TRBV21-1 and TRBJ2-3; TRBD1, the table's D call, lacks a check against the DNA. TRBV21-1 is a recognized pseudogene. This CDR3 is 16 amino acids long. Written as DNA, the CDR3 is TGTGCCAGCAGCAACCGTCGGTCTGGGGGCGTATATACGCAGTATTTT. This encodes CASSNRRSGGVYTQYF.

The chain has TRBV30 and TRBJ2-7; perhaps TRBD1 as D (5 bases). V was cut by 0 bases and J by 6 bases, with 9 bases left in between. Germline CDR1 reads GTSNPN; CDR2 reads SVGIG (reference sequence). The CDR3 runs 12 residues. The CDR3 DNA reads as TGTGCCTGGAGTGTATCTGGGGCCGAGCAGTACTTC. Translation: CAWSVSGAEQYF.

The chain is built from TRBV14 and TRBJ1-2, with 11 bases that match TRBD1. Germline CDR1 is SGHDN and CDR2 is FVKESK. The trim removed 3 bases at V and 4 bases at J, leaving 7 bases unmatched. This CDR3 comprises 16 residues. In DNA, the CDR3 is TGTGCCAGCAGCCACACCGGGACAGGGGGTGTCTATGGCTACACCTTC. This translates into CASSHTGTGGVYGYTF. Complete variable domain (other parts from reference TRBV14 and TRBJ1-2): EAGVTQFPSHSVIEKGQTVTLRCDPISGHDNLYWYRRVMGKEIKFLLHFVKESKQDESGMPNNRFLAERTGGTYSTLKVQPAELEDSGVYFCASSHTGTGGVYGYTFGSGTRLTVV.

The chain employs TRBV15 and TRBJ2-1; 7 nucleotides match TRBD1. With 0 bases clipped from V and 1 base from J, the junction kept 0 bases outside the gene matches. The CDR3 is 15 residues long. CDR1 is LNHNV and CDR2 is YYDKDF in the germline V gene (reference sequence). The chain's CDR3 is CATSRDRGSYNEQFF. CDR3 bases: TGTGCCACCAGCAGAGACAGGGGGTCCTACAATGAGCAGTTCTTC.

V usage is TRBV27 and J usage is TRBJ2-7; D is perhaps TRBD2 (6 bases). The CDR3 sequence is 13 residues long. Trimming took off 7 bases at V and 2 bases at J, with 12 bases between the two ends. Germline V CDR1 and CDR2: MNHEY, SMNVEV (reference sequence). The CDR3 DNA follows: TGTGCCAGCAAGCGGGCAGGTCCCTACGAGCAGTACTTC. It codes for CASKRAGPYEQYF.

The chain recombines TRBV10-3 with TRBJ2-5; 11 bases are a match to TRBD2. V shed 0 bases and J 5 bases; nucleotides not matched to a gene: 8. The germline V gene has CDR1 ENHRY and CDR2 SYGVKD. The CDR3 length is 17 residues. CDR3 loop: CAISESIAGGIDETQYF. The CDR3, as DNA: TGTGCCATCAGTGAGTCAATAGCGGGAGGGATAGATGAGACCCAGTACTTC.

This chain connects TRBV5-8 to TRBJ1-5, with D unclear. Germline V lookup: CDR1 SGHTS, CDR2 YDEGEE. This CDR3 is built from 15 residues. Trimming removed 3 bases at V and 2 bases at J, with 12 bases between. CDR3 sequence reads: CASSSYMRGNQPQHF. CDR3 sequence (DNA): TGTGCCAGCAGCTCTTATATGCGGGGCAATCAGCCCCAGCATTTT.

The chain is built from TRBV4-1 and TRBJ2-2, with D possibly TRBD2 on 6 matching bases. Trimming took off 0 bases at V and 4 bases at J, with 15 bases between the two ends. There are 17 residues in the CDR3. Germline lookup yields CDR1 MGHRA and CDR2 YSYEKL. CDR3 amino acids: CASSQDKEGQATGELFF. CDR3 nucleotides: TGCGCCAGCAGCCAAGATAAGGAGGGGCAGGCCACCGGGGAGCTGTTTTTT.

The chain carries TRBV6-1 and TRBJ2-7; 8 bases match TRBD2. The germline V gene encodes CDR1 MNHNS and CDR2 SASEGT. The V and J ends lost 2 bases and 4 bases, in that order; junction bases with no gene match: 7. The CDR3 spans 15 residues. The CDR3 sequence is CASSELGLELYEQYF. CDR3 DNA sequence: TGTGCCAGCAGTGAATTGGGACTAGAGCTTTACGAGCAGTACTTC.

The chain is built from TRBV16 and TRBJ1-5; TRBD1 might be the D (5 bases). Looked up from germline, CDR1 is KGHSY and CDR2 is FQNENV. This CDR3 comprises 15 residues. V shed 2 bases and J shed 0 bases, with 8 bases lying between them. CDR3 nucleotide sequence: TGTGCCAGCAGCCAACCCCAGGGTAGCAATCAGCCCCAGCATTTT. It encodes CASSQPQGSNQPQHF.

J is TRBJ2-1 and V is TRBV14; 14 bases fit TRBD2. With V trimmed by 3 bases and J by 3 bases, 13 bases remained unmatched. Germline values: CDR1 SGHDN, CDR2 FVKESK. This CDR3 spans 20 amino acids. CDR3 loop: CASSHTGTSGRWAFYNEQFF. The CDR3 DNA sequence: TGTGCCAGCAGCCACACCGGGACTAGCGGGAGATGGGCATTCTACAATGAGCAGTTCTTC.

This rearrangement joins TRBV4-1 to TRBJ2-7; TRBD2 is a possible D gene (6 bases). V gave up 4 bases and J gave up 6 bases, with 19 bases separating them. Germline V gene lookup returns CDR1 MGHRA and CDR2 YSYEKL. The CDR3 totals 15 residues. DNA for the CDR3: TGCGCCAGCAGCCGAGAGTGGGGAGTAGCGGTCGAGCAGTACTTC. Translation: CASSREWGVAVEQYF.

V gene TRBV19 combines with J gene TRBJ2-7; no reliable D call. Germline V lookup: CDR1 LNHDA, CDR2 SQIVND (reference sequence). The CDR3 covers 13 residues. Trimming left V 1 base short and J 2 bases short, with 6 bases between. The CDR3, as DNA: TGTGCCAGTAGTATAGGGCCCGCCTACGAGCAGTACTTC. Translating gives CASSIGPAYEQYF.

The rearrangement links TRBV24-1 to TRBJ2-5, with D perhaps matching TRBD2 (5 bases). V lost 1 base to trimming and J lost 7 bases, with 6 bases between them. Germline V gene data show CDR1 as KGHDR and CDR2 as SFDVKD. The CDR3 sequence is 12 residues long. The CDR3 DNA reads TGTGCCACCAGTGATTTCCGGGGGACCCAGTACTTC. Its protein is CATSDFRGTQYF.

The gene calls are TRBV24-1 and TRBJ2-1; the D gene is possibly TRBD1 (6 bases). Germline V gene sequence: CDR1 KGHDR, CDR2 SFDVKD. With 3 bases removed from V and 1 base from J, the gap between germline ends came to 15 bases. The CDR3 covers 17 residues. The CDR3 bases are TGTGCCACCAGTGATCGGACAGTTGAGGGGTCCTACAATGAGCAGTTCTTC. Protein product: CATSDRTVEGSYNEQFF.